This is a list of T cell receptor beta chains from one sample in a study of cytomegalovirus exposure and HLA in healthy donors. Assay: immunoSEQ multiplex PCR; the TCRdb copy retains only in-frame clones and omits some. In the table there are about 180,000 clones, 70% to 85% of which are singletons. Sequencing was performed on PBMCs. The source of these receptors is a woman aged 55-69 years in good health and CMV-seropositive. Each CDR3 is given with its conserved first and last residue. The D gene is left open where the match is weak. The size entry is marked missing in some rows and otherwise reads once, few, many or a size class.

abundance	d_gene	j_gene	v_gene	CDR3nt	CDR3aa
.	.	TRBJ2-7	TRBV13	TGTGCCAGCAGCCCCGGGATCAGCCACGAGCAGTACTTC	CASSPGISHEQYF
.	TRBD1	TRBJ1-5	TRBV5-5	TGTGCCAGCAGCTTGGGCAGGGGGCAAAACGATCAGCCCCAGCATTTT	CASSLGRGQNDQPQHF
few	TRBD2	TRBJ2-5	TRBV7-9	TGTGCCAGCAGCTTAGGGACTAGCGGGGTAGAGACCCAGTACTTC	CASSLGTSGVETQYF
.	TRBD1	TRBJ1-1	TRBV27	TGTGCCAGCAGGTTCTCCACAGGGGGCACTGAAGCTTTCTTT	CASRFSTGGTEAFF
.	TRBD2	TRBJ2-4	TRBV4-1	TGCGCCAGCAGCCAAGTTCTAGCGGGAGACATTCAGTACTTC	CASSQVLAGDIQYF
.	TRBD1	TRBJ2-5	TRBV15	TGTGCCACCAGCCGAGGGGGTGGACAGGGGGGAGAGACCCAGTACTTC	CATSRGGGQGGETQYF
once	.	TRBJ1-4	TRBV29-1	TGCAGCGTTGACTTGGGGGGGGAAAAACTGTTTTTT	CSVDLGGEKLFF
.	TRBD1	TRBJ1-1	TRBV29-1	TGCAGCGTGCGGACAGGGATTGAAGCTTTCTTT	CSVRTGIEAFF
.	.	TRBJ1-5	TRBV2	TGTGCCAGCAGTAACCGTGCAGGGGTGCGAGGGAGCAATCAGCCCCAGCATTTT	CASSNRAGVRGSNQPQHF
.	TRBD1	TRBJ1-1	TRBV6-5	TGTGCCAGCAGCACTCTGACAGGGGGGAGCACTGAAGCTTTCTTT	CASSTLTGGSTEAFF
.	TRBD1	TRBJ1-5	TRBV27	TGTGCCAGTAGACAGGGGTATAGCAATCAGCCCCAGCATTTT	CASRQGYSNQPQHF
.	TRBD2	TRBJ2-7	TRBV6-5	TGTGCCAGCAGTGGTAGCGGGGCAGGTTACGAGCAGTACTTC	CASSGSGAGYEQYF
few	TRBD1	TRBJ1-5	TRBV6-1	TGTGCCAGCAGTGAGGGTAGGGGGCCCAATCAGCCCCAGCATTTT	CASSEGRGPNQPQHF
.	TRBD1	TRBJ2-2	TRBV9	TGTGCCAGCAGCGTGACAGGGCGCTCGAACACCGGGGAGCTGTTTTTT	CASSVTGRSNTGELFF
few	TRBD1	TRBJ1-4	TRBV7-9	TGTGCCAGCAGCAGTATTCGGGACAGTGAAAAACTGTTTTTT	CASSSIRDSEKLFF
once	.	TRBJ1-4	TRBV7-7	TGTGCCAGCTTTCTCGGAGCGGAAAAACTGTTTTTT	CASFLGAEKLFF
.	.	TRBJ2-7	TRBV30	TGTGCCTGGAGCGGGGGACAGTCATACTACGAGCAGTACTTC	CAWSGGQSYYEQYF
.	.	TRBJ2-7	TRBV5-4	TGTGCCAGCAGCCCCAGTTGGATTAGCGGCGCCTACGAGCAGTACTTC	CASSPSWISGAYEQYF
.	.	TRBJ2-7	TRBV9	TGTGCCAGCAGCCCCACCGGGTTCTACGAGCAGTACTTC	CASSPTGFYEQYF
.	.	TRBJ2-7	TRBV11-1	TGTGCCAGCAGCTTAGCTTGGGGTCAGGGGACCTCCTACGAGCAGTACTTC	CASSLAWGQGTSYEQYF
.	TRBD2	TRBJ2-4	TRBV7-2	TGTGCCAGCACCCTTACTCCCGGGAGGGCAGCCAAAAACATTCAGTACTTC	CASTLTPGRAAKNIQYF
.	.	TRBJ2-6	TRBV6-6	TGTGCCAGCAGTTCCCTTCAGTCCTCTGGGGCCAACGGCCTGACTTTC	CASSSLQSSGANGLTF
.	.	TRBJ2-3	TRBV28	TGTGCCAGCAGTTTTGGTATCCAGAGCACAGATACGCAGTATTTT	CASSFGIQSTDTQYF
.	TRBD1	TRBJ1-2	TRBV27	TGTGCCAGCAGGCACACCAGGGGGCGTAAGGAAGGCTACACCTTC	CASRHTRGRKEGYTF
few	.	TRBJ1-6	TRBV28	TGTGCCAGCAGCTATACAGGGTTGGTGCCAAATTCACCCCTCCACTTT	CASSYTGLVPNSPLHF
.	.	TRBJ2-3	TRBV6-4	TGTGCCAGCAGTGATCCAGGGGCAGATACGCAGTATTTT	CASSDPGADTQYF
.	.	TRBJ1-2	TRBV2	TGTGCCAGCTCCGAAGGGGCAGCGATTAACTATGGCTACACCTTC	CASSEGAAINYGYTF
.	TRBD1	TRBJ2-1	TRBV5-1	TGCGCCAGCAGCTCGGACAGGGGGCTGTTGTTCTTC	CASSSDRGLLFF
.	.	TRBJ1-2	TRBV7-2	TGTGCCAGCAGCTTAGCTTCAGACTACTATGGCTACACCTTC	CASSLASDYYGYTF
.	TRBD1	TRBJ2-4	TRBV27	TGTGCCAGCAAAGGGACAGGGTCGGACAGTCAGTACTTC	CASKGTGSDSQYF
few	TRBD2	TRBJ2-3	TRBV10-1	TGCGCCAGCAGTGGGACTAGCGGGGGGGGGCAGCGCACAGATACGCAGTATTTT	CASSGTSGGGQRTDTQYF
.	TRBD2	TRBJ2-1	TRBV7-9	TGTGCCAGCGAAATCGGACTAGCGGGAACCGGGCAGTTCTTC	CASEIGLAGTGQFF
.	TRBD1	TRBJ1-4	TRBV6-5	TGTGCCAGCAGTCGACAGGGATTTGATGAAAAACTGTTTTTT	CASSRQGFDEKLFF
once	TRBD1	TRBJ1-2	TRBV6-4	TGTGCCAGCAGGATCTCCCGGGACAGGGAAGGACTTGGCTACACCTTC	CASRISRDREGLGYTF
.	TRBD1	TRBJ2-7	TRBV28	TGTGCCAGCAACCACAGGCGGGACAGGGCTTACGAGCAGTACTTC	CASNHRRDRAYEQYF
.	TRBD1	TRBJ2-7	TRBV6-6	TGTGCCAGCAGTTACTCAGAAAGGGGGCGAGACGAGCAGTACTTC	CASSYSERGRDEQYF
.	.	TRBJ1-3	TRBV4-2	TGTGCCAGCAGCCAAGATATCCAATACTCGGGTGGCTTATACTCTGGAAACACCATATATTTT	CASSQDIQYSGGLYSGNTIYF
.	.	TRBJ1-4	TRBV28	TGTGCCAGCAGTCCCCGGGACACAAATGAAAAACTGTTTTTT	CASSPRDTNEKLFF
.	TRBD1	TRBJ1-5	TRBV7-6	TGTGCCAGCAGCGCAAGGAGCGGGACAGGGGCGATTCAGCCCCAGCATTTT	CASSARSGTGAIQPQHF
.	TRBD2	TRBJ2-7	TRBV6-5	TGTGCCAGCAGTCACGGGGGGGTCGGACTTCTCGAGCAGTACTTC	CASSHGGVGLLEQYF
.	.	TRBJ2-7	TRBV30	TGTGCCTGGAATGCTGGGAGCTCCTACGAGCAGTACTTC	CAWNAGSSYEQYF
.	.	TRBJ2-5	TRBV15	TGTGCCACCAGCCAAGGGGGCCAAGAGACCCAGTACTTC	CATSQGGQETQYF
.	TRBD1	TRBJ1-1	TRBV30	TGTGCCTGGAAAGGGGGCGTCAGGAACACTGAAGCTTTCTTT	CAWKGGVRNTEAFF
.	.	TRBJ1-2	TRBV4-1	TGCGCCAGCAGCCAAGTCGGGGGATTCGGCTACACCTTC	CASSQVGGFGYTF
.	TRBD2	TRBJ2-2	TRBV2	TGTGCCAGCAGGGTACTAGCGGGAGGAACCGGGGAGCTGTTTTTT	CASRVLAGGTGELFF